Shown below are 20 T cell receptor beta chains from a single sample sequenced in a study of blood T cells in healthy people across ages. Combining a sample-barcoded 5' primer with a J-beta primer mix, a second PCR ran for roughly 7 to 11 cycles. MiXCR, run by TCRdb on the 5' RACE reads, gives a single entry per CDR3 protein. The table includes over a million distinct CDR3 sequences, 45% to 70% detected once. Sequencing was carried out using blood. The receptors were sampled from a man aged 18 to 30 in good health.

This clonotype was seen a handful of times. This chain connects TRBV20-1 to TRBJ2-7; D gene unclear. This CDR3 spans 11 amino acids. Trimming removed 5 bases from V and 4 bases from J, with 9 bases in between. Germline V gives CDR1 DFQATT, CDR2 SNEGSKA (reference sequence). As DNA, the CDR3 is TGCAGTGCTGGCAGGCTTTACGAGCAGTACTTC. Residues: CSAGRLYEQYF.

The chain is built from TRBV12-3 or TRBV12-4 and TRBJ1-2; TRBD1 is a possible D gene (5 bases). Trimming left V 5 bases short and J 4 bases short, with 14 bases between. The CDR3 is 14 amino acids. The CDR3 protein is CASSIRDHPYGYTF. Here the CDR3 DNA reads TGTGCCAGCAGTATCAGGGATCACCCCTATGGCTACACCTTC.

This rearrangement joins TRBV13 to TRBJ2-5, with D perhaps TRBD2 (6 bases). This CDR3 region has 16 residues. Germline CDR1 is PRHDT and CDR2 is FYEKMQ (reference sequence). V was shortened by 6 bases and J by 1 base, with 18 bases between the two germline ends. The CDR3 is CASSLLGDGGQETQYF. The CDR3 DNA is TGTGCCAGCAGTCTTTTGGGAGACGGGGGCCAAGAGACCCAGTACTTC. The full variable domain, in which reference TRBV13 and TRBJ2-5 provide the parts outside the CDR3, is AAGVIQSPRHLIKEKRETATLKCYPIPRHDTVYWYQQGPGQDPQFLISFYEKMQSDKGSIPDRFSAQQFSDYHSELNMSSLELGDSALYFCASSLLGDGGQETQYFGPGTRLLVL.

The chain is built from TRBV3-1 and TRBJ2-5; tentative D call: TRBD1 (5 bases). This CDR3 contains 15 residues. Germline V gives CDR1 LGHDT, CDR2 YNNKEL (reference sequence). The germline V and J ends were trimmed by 1 base and 2 bases, with 11 bases remaining between them. CDR3 nucleotides: TGTGCCAGCAGCCAAGGGGGCGATGGACAAGAGACCCAGTACTTC. Translation gives CASSQGGDGQETQYF.

The chain combines TRBV10-3 with TRBJ2-3; tentatively, D is TRBD1 (7 bases). The CDR3 sequence is 14 residues long. Germline V CDR1 and CDR2: ENHRY, SYGVKD. V gave up 8 bases and J gave up 2 bases, with 14 bases separating them. The CDR3 is CAIGGGLSTDTQYF. Here the CDR3 DNA reads TGTGCCATCGGAGGGGGCCTCTCCACAGATACGCAGTATTTT.

V is TRBV18 and J is TRBJ2-1, with 14 bases fitting TRBD2. Germline-derived CDR1 and CDR2 are KGHSH and LQKENI. V was pared by 6 bases and J by 7 bases, with 5 bases of the junction left unmatched. The CDR3 sequence is 15 residues long. This CDR3 reads CASSRTSGRWNEQFF. CDR3 in DNA: TGTGCCAGCTCCCGGACTAGCGGGAGGTGGAATGAGCAGTTCTTC.

The rearrangement links TRBV3-1 to TRBJ2-2, with D possibly matching TRBD2 (5 bases). Germline V CDR1 and CDR2: LGHDT, YNNKEL (reference sequence). Trimming left V 3 bases short and J 1 base short, with 12 bases between. This CDR3 has 16 amino acids. The DNA of the CDR3 is TGTGCCAGCAGCCAGTCCCTACGGGGGAACACCGGGGAGCTGTTTTTT. This codes for CASSQSLRGNTGELFF.

A single count supports this clonotype. The rearrangement uses TRBV12-3 or TRBV12-4 and TRBJ2-1, with 9 bases matching TRBD2. The V gene end was trimmed by 3 bases and the J gene end by 5 bases; junction bases not matched to a gene: 8. The CDR3 totals 16 residues. The CDR3 loop reads CASSLGPSGANNEQFF. The CDR3 region has the DNA TGTGCCAGCAGTTTGGGGCCTAGCGGGGCGAACAATGAGCAGTTCTTC.

V usage is TRBV20-1 and J usage is TRBJ2-1; TRBD2 agrees at 12 bases. Germline V lookup: CDR1 DFQATT, CDR2 SNEGSKA (reference sequence). This CDR3 has 13 amino acids. V was pared by 6 bases and J by 4 bases, with 1 base of the junction left unmatched. The DNA of the CDR3 is TGCAGTGCCGGACTAGCGGGGTACAATGAGCAGTTCTTC. Its translation: CSAGLAGYNEQFF.

The rearrangement joins TRBV20-1 to TRBJ2-7, with a weak D call TRBD2 (6 bases). Trimming removed 0 bases at V and 1 base at J, with 13 bases between. Germline V lookup: CDR1 DFQATT, CDR2 SNEGSKA (reference sequence). The CDR3 is made up of 15 amino acids. Written as DNA, the CDR3 is TGCAGTGCTAGAGATGCGGGCGGGGAATCCTACGAGCAGTACTTC. It is translated as CSARDAGGESYEQYF.

This clonotype has just a few counts. The V call is TRBV11-1, the J call TRBJ2-7, with 14 positions matching TRBD2. From germline, CDR1 is SGHAT and CDR2 FQDESV (reference sequence). The CDR3 is 15 amino acids. V was pared by 0 bases and J by 6 bases, with 1 base of the junction left unmatched. The CDR3: CASSLAGLAGGEQYF. CDR3 coding DNA: TGTGCCAGCAGCTTAGCCGGACTAGCGGGAGGCGAGCAGTACTTC.

The chain has TRBV27 and TRBJ2-1, with 8 bases that match TRBD2. V trimming: 5 bases; J trimming: 0 bases; junction bases outside the gene matches: 9. The CDR3 length is 17 residues. The germline CDR1 and CDR2 sequences are MNHEY and SMNVEV (reference sequence). CDR3: CASSRGLAASSYNEQFF. The DNA of the CDR3 is TGTGCCAGCAGTCGTGGACTAGCCGCGAGCTCCTACAATGAGCAGTTCTTC.

The V and J genes are TRBV20-1 and TRBJ2-5; 11 bases match TRBD2. Germline CDR1 is DFQATT and CDR2 is SNEGSKA (reference sequence). CDR3 length: 18 residues. V lost 0 bases, J lost 5 bases, and 14 bases stayed unmatched. CDR3: CSARDALLAGAIFETQYF. For the CDR3, the DNA is TGCAGTGCTAGAGATGCCTTACTAGCGGGGGCTATTTTTGAGACCCAGTACTTC.

This clonotype occurred once. This chain joins TRBV20-1 and TRBJ2-1; D possibly matches TRBD1 or TRBD2 (5 bases each). V shed 4 bases and J shed 0 bases, with 16 bases lying between them. The CDR3 has 16 amino acids. Germline CDR1 is DFQATT and CDR2 is SNEGSKA (reference sequence). The CDR3 sequence: CSAIRGTTSSYNEQFF. CDR3 in DNA: TGCAGTGCTATTCGAGGGACCACCAGCTCCTACAATGAGCAGTTCTTC.

CDR3 region: CASSLEDFEAKNIQYF. Written as DNA, the CDR3 is TGTGCCAGCAGCTTGGAGGACTTCGAAGCCAAAAACATTCAGTACTTC. The genes are TRBV5-5 and TRBJ2-4, with TRBD2 as a possible D gene (5 bases). CDR1 SGHKS and CDR2 YYEKEE come from the germline V gene (reference sequence). The CDR3 totals 16 residues. The germline V and J ends were trimmed by 0 bases and 0 bases, with 10 bases remaining between them.

This chain joins TRBV20-1 and TRBJ2-7; a weak D match, TRBD2 (5 bases). CDR1 is DFQATT and CDR2 is SNEGSKA in the germline V gene (reference sequence). Trimming took 6 bases from V and 3 from J, leaving 21 bases between them. The length of the CDR3 is 15 residues. The CDR3 here is CSAPLAPSTSYEQYF. CDR3 sequence (DNA): TGCAGTGCCCCGCTGGCACCGAGTACTAGCTACGAGCAGTACTTC.

The chain joins TRBV7-9 to TRBJ2-5, with a tentative D call TRBD1 (5 bases). CDR1 and CDR2 from the germline V gene are SEHNR and FQNEAQ (reference sequence). The CDR3 is 13 residues long. V lost 8 bases, J lost 7 bases, and 17 bases lay in between. The CDR3 DNA sequence: TGTGCCAGCGATCAGGGTCTAGAACCGACCCAGTACTTC. Its translation: CASDQGLEPTQYF.

This chain connects TRBV10-3 to TRBJ2-5; unclear D gene. Germline V gene sequence: CDR1 ENHRY, CDR2 SYGVKD. The V and J ends lost 2 bases and 5 bases respectively, with 15 bases between them. The CDR3 totals 15 residues. This CDR3 is CAISEGDTGTETQYF. CDR3 sequence (DNA): TGTGCCATCAGTGAGGGGGATACCGGAACGGAGACCCAGTACTTC.

This clonotype has only a few counts. J is TRBJ2-6 and V is TRBV29-1, with TRBD1 identical over 8 bases. Germline-derived CDR1 and CDR2 are SQVTM and ANQGSEA. V dropped 4 bases and J dropped 1; count of bases not matched to a gene: 3. The CDR3 runs 15 residues. CDR3 nucleotide sequence: TGCAGCGTTGCCGGGACAGGATCTGGGGCCAACGTCCTGACTTTC. It yields the protein CSVAGTGSGANVLTF.

The chain uses TRBV25-1 and TRBJ2-5; 7 bases map to TRBD1. Unmatched junction bases numbered 12, after V lost 0 bases and J lost 11 bases. CDR1 and CDR2 from the germline V gene are MGHDK and SYGVNS. This CDR3 comprises 15 residues. The CDR3 is CASSEYFTGASEQYF. CDR3 nucleotides: TGTGCCAGCAGTGAATATTTTACAGGGGCGAGTGAGCAGTACTTC.